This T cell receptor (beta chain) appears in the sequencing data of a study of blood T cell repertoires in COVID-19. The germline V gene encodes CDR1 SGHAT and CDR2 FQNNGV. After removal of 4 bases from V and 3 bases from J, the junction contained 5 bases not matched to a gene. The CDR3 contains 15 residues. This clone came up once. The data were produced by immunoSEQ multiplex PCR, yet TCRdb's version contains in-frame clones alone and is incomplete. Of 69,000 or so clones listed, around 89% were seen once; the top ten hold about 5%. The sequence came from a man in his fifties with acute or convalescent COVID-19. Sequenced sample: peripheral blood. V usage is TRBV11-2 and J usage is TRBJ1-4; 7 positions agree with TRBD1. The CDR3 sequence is CASSSWGQSNEKLFF. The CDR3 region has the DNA TGTGCCAGCAGCTCATGGGGACAGTCTAATGAAAAACTGTTTTTT.